The 17 T cell receptor beta chains below were found in one sample sequenced in a study of blood T cells in healthy people across ages (dated by TCRdb to 2015 to 2017). The protocol used for the library was 5' RACE. Sequencing used an Illumina HiSeq 2500. A second PCR of roughly 7 to 11 cycles was performed with a sample-barcoded 5' primer and a J-beta primer mix. The public sequencing data were trimmed at Q25 with fastp and processed into clonotypes with MiXCR by TCRdb, which kept only in-frame beta chains. Each CDR3 protein gets just one entry, which takes the most common genes and DNA from the rows behind it. The sample profile shows 600,000 or so distinct CDR3 sequences; more than 45% of them were found once. The top ten hold approximately 23% of the sample. Sequenced input: blood. Receptors were obtained from an elderly man in good health.

The chain couples TRBV6-2 or TRBV6-3 to TRBJ2-4; 12 bases are shared with TRBD2. The DNA end lines up better with TRBJ2-7; the J call may be wrong. The germline V gene has CDR1 MNHEY and CDR2 SVGEGT. The CDR3 contains 17 residues. The CDR3 reads CASSTEMTSGSSYEQYF. The CDR3, as DNA: TGTGCCAGCAGTACCGAAATGACTAGCGGGAGTTCCTACGAGCAGTACTTC.

This chain joins TRBV7-2 and TRBJ2-1; D unclear. With 4 bases removed from V and 9 bases from J, the gap between germline ends came to 10 bases. Looked up from germline, CDR1 is SGHTA and CDR2 is FQGNSA. This CDR3 is built from 12 residues. CDR3 nucleotide sequence: TGTGCCAGCAGCTCGCAGGCAATTGAGCAGTTCTTC. It is translated as CASSSQAIEQFF.

CDR3 nucleotide sequence: TGCGCCAGCAGCCAGACCCTGACTAGCGGAACACTGGGCTCCTACGAGCAGTACTTC. Translating gives CASSQTLTSGTLGSYEQYF. V is TRBV4-3 and J is TRBJ2-7; 9 nucleotides match TRBD2. This CDR3 region has 19 residues. V was clipped by 3 bases and J by 0 bases; unmatched bases: 15. Germline CDR1 LGHNA, CDR2 YSLEER.

The chain has TRBV20-1 and TRBJ2-5; 9 bases match TRBD1. Germline values: CDR1 DFQATT, CDR2 SNEGSKA (reference sequence). The CDR3 is 13 residues long. Trimming cost V 6 bases and J 3 bases; bases outside gene matches: 5. The CDR3 here is CSALRTGEETQYF. The CDR3 DNA reads TGCAGTGCCCTTCGGACAGGGGAAGAGACCCAGTACTTC.

The chain employs TRBV4-3 and TRBJ2-2, with 8 bases that match TRBD1. With V trimmed by 0 bases and J by 12 bases, 6 bases remained unmatched. Germline V lookup: CDR1 LGHNA, CDR2 YSLEER. This CDR3 has 14 amino acids. The CDR3 spells CASSQDQRTGKLFF. The CDR3 DNA is TGCGCCAGCAGCCAAGATCAAAGGACAGGGAAGCTGTTTTTT.

This clonotype was picked up many times. V is TRBV7-9 and J is TRBJ2-5; no clear D gene. Trimming took 0 bases from V and 2 from J, leaving 10 bases between them. Germline values: CDR1 SEHNR, CDR2 FQNEAQ (reference sequence). The CDR3 totals 15 residues. CDR3 coding DNA: TGTGCCAGCAGCTTAGCAAGCGTAGTACAAGAGACCCAGTACTTC. Encoded protein: CASSLASVVQETQYF.

V gene TRBV9 combines with J gene TRBJ2-6; D might be TRBD1 (5 bases). Germline V gene data show CDR1 as SGDLS and CDR2 as YYNGEE. Trimming left V 0 bases short and J 2 bases short, with 9 bases between. This CDR3 comprises 16 residues. The CDR3 DNA sequence: TGTGCCAGCAGCGTAGGAAGGGGCGCTGGGGCCAACGTCCTGACTTTC. Translating gives CASSVGRGAGANVLTF.

V and J are TRBV29-1 and TRBJ2-2; TRBD1 agrees at 8 bases. This CDR3 comprises 14 residues. Germline CDR1 reads SQVTM; CDR2 reads ANQGSEA. The DNA for the CDR3 is TGCAACGGGCGGACAGGGACGGACACCGGGGAGCTGTTTTTT. As protein: CNGRTGTDTGELFF.

This chain connects TRBV7-3 to TRBJ2-6; D may match TRBD1 or TRBD2 (5 bases each). From germline, CDR1 is SGHTA and CDR2 FQGTGA. This CDR3 contains 16 residues. V was cut by 4 bases and J by 7 bases, with 17 bases left in between. In nucleotides, the CDR3 is TGTGCCAGCAGCTATTCCGGGACCTTAGACGCCAACGTCCTGACTTTC. This gives the protein CASSYSGTLDANVLTF.

The J gene is TRBJ2-1, the V gene TRBV5-1; D perhaps matches TRBD2 (6 bases). The J call is uncertain, as TRBJ2-7 better fits the DNA end. CDR3 length: 17 residues. Germline CDR1 SGHRS, CDR2 YFSETQ. DNA of the CDR3: TGCGCCAGCAGCTTGGTCGGGGGTGCGGAGTCCTACAATGAGCAGTACTTC. The encoded protein is CASSLVGGAESYNEQYF.

The V gene is TRBV7-2, the J gene TRBJ2-3, with 7 bases that match TRBD2. The CDR3 is 15 amino acids. V lost 5 bases, J lost 4 bases, and 9 bases stayed unmatched. Per germline, CDR1 SGHTA and CDR2 FQGNSA. The CDR3 spells CASSTREAGSDTQYF. CDR3 sequence (DNA): TGTGCCAGCAGCACACGGGAGGCCGGTTCAGATACGCAGTATTTT.

The rearrangement joins TRBV7-2 to TRBJ2-3, with 7 bases aligning to TRBD2. CDR3 size: 14 residues. Germline CDR1 reads SGHTA; CDR2 reads FQGNSA. Trimming took 1 base from V and 7 from J; bases not matched to a gene: 5. CDR3 amino acids: CASSLVGGGNTQYF. As DNA, the CDR3 is TGTGCCAGCAGCTTAGTCGGCGGGGGAAATACGCAGTATTTT.

This clonotype has a count of ten or more. This chain's CDR3 is CSAREPGRSYGYTF. The CDR3 DNA reads as TGCAGTGCTAGAGAGCCCGGCAGAAGCTATGGCTACACCTTC. The rearrangement links TRBV20-1 to TRBJ1-2, with D unresolved. The CDR3 length is 14 residues. The V gene lost 0 bases and the J gene lost 4 bases, with 12 bases spanning the gap. Germline values: CDR1 DFQATT, CDR2 SNEGSKA (reference sequence).

This clonotype was found once. The chain carries TRBV4-2 and TRBJ2-7, with 12 positions matching TRBD2. J lost 7 bases, V lost 3 bases, and 10 bases had no gene match. Germline V gives CDR1 LGHNA, CDR2 YNFKEQ. This CDR3 has 16 residues. The CDR3 DNA reads TGTGCCAGCAGCCATAGGACTAGCGGGGATCACAATGAGCAGTACTTC. This gives the protein CASSHRTSGDHNEQYF.

V is TRBV15 and J is TRBJ2-7; perhaps D is TRBD1 or TRBD2 (5 bases each). V lost 9 bases, J lost 0 bases, and 18 bases lay in between. The CDR3 totals 15 residues. Germline V CDR1 and CDR2: LNHNV, YYDKDF (reference sequence). As DNA, the CDR3 is TGTGCCACAGAATGGGACCGATACTTCTCCTACGAGCAGTACTTC. Translated, it gives CATEWDRYFSYEQYF.

This chain connects TRBV11-1 to TRBJ2-1; TRBD1 or TRBD2 may be the D gene (5 bases each). The assigned J gene may be wrong: the sequence end matches TRBJ2-7 better. The CDR3 covers 17 residues. The germline V gene has CDR1 SGHAT and CDR2 FQDESV (reference sequence). CDR3 region: CASSPRTGTSSYNEQYF. The CDR3 DNA follows: TGTGCCAGCAGCCCGCGAACCGGGACGAGCTCCTACAATGAGCAGTACTTC.

J is TRBJ2-5 and V is TRBV28; D is unresolved. TRBJ2-7 matches the DNA end more closely, so the J call is doubtful. Germline CDR1 and CDR2: MDHEN and SYDVKM. The CDR3 extends over 16 amino acids. This chain's CDR3 is CASSFVLGDNAYEQYF. The CDR3 bases are TGTGCCAGCAGTTTTGTTCTAGGTGACAATGCCTACGAGCAGTACTTC.